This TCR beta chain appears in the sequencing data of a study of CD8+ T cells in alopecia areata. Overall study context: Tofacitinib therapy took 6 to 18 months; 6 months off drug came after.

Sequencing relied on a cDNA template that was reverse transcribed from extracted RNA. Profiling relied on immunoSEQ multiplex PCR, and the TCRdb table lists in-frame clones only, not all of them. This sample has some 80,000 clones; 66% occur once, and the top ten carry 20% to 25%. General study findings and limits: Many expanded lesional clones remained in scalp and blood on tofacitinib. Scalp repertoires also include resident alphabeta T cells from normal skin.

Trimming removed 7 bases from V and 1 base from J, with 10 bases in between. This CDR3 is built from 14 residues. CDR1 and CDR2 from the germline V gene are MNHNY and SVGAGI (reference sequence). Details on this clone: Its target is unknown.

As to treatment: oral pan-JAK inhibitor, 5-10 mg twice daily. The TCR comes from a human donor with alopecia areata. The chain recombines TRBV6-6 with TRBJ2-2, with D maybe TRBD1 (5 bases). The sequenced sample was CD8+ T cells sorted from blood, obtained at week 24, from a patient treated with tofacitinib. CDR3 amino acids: CASTDDRNTGELFF. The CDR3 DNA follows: TGTGCCAGCACCGATGACAGGAACACCGGGGAGCTGTTTTTT.